Reported below is one T cell receptor beta chain. Its antigen remains unidentified. These data originate in a study of regulatory T cells in long-lasting Graves disease. Findings of the study overall: Fewer public clonotypes were shared by new patients (roughly 910) than by persistent patients (2,741).

V shed 4 bases, J shed 5 bases, and the junction held 6 bases outside the gene matches. Germline-derived CDR1 and CDR2 are SGHRS and YFSETQ. The CDR3 loop spans 14 amino acids. Combining iRepertoire HTBI primers with Arm-PCR of CDR3 regions, the authors built TCR beta libraries. In TCRdb, the multiplex PCR reads were re-called with MiXCR into one record per CDR3 protein. The sample consists of 310,000 or so distinct CDR3 sequences, 20% to 25% of them appearing once. Regarding time point: persistent/refractory GD, antithyroid drugs over 5 years with positive TRAb. RNA from PBMCs was the source of the TCR library.

The rearrangement uses TRBV5-1 and TRBJ2-1; 7 bases agree with TRBD2. The source was peripheral blood mononuclear cells (PBMCs), collected when the disease was refractory, from a patient treated with antithyroid drugs. This TCR came from a female donor with Graves disease. CDR3 amino acids: CASSVGLADNEQFF. The CDR3 DNA reads as TGCGCCAGCAGCGTGGGGCTAGCGGACAATGAGCAGTTCTTC.